Listed below are T cell receptor beta chains from one sample, sequenced in a study of blood T cell repertoires in COVID-19. The table came from immunoSEQ multiplex PCR; TCRdb's copy has only in-frame clones and leaves some out. The table shows some 61,000 clones, with 86% occurring only once. Material: peripheral blood. Receptors originate from a man in his thirties or forties with acute or convalescent COVID-19. CDR3s include the opening cysteine and the closing phenylalanine or tryptophan. A D gene is named only where the DNA matches it firmly. The size field is filled for only some rows; it gives once, few, many or a size class.

abundance,j_gene,v_gene,d_gene,CDR3aa,CDR3nt
few,TRBJ2-1,TRBV28,.,CASSFRQQQFF,TGTGCCAGCAGCTTTCGACAGCAGCAGTTCTTC
.,TRBJ1-1,TRBV11-1,.,CASSLSRGEVNTEAFF,TGTGCCAGCAGCTTATCCCGGGGGGAGGTCAACACTGAAGCTTTCTTT
.,TRBJ2-4,TRBV19,.,CASSIQSPPDKNIQYF,TGTGCCAGTAGTATCCAATCGCCCCCAGATAAAAACATTCAGTACTTC
.,TRBJ1-5,TRBV6-5,TRBD1,CASSTRTGHQPQHF,TGTGCCAGCAGTACCCGGACAGGCCACCAGCCCCAGCATTTT
.,TRBJ2-1,TRBV29-1,TRBD2,CSGGGLDANEQFF,TGCAGCGGTGGGGGACTAGACGCCAATGAGCAGTTCTTC
few,TRBJ2-7,TRBV9,TRBD1,CASSVGQGALGEQYF,TGTGCCAGCAGCGTAGGGCAGGGGGCTTTAGGGGAGCAGTACTTC
.,TRBJ2-1,TRBV27,TRBD1,CASSLGDRASYNEQFF,TGTGCCAGCAGTTTAGGGGACAGGGCCTCCTACAATGAGCAGTTCTTC
.,TRBJ1-2,TRBV6-5,TRBD1,CASRPLQGDYGYTF,TGTGCCAGCAGACCCTTACAGGGGGACTATGGCTACACCTTC
.,TRBJ2-1,TRBV5-4,TRBD2,CASSSSGRAFNEQFF,TGTGCCAGCAGTTCTAGCGGGAGGGCCTTTAATGAGCAGTTCTTC
.,TRBJ2-5,TRBV4-1,TRBD1,CASSQYGQGQETQYF,TGCGCCAGCAGCCAATACGGACAGGGCCAAGAGACCCAGTACTTC
.,TRBJ2-1,TRBV4-3,TRBD2,CASSHGLAGQSYNEQFF,TGCGCCAGCAGCCACGGACTAGCGGGACAGTCCTACAATGAGCAGTTCTTC
.,TRBJ2-7,TRBV28,.,CASSPLDQDSEQYF,TGTGCCAGCAGTCCCCTGGACCAGGACTCCGAGCAGTACTTC
once,TRBJ1-1,TRBV7-7,TRBD1,CASSADRGTEAFF,TGTGCCAGCAGCGCTGACAGGGGAACTGAAGCTTTCTTT
.,TRBJ2-3,TRBV7-3,.,CASSPLGHKITDTQYF,TGTGCCAGCAGCCCATTGGGACACAAGATCACAGATACGCAGTATTTT
.,TRBJ1-1,TRBV24-1,.,CATSDGANTEAFF,TGTGCCACCAGTGATGGAGCGAACACTGAAGCTTTCTTT
once,TRBJ2-7,TRBV19,TRBD2,CASSRGHSGSYEQYF,TGTGCCAGTTCCCGGGGCCATAGCGGGAGTTACGAGCAGTACTTC
.,TRBJ1-4,TRBV9,.,CASSLTGSANEKLFF,TGTGCCAGCAGCCTTACAGGGTCAGCTAATGAAAAACTGTTTTTT
.,TRBJ2-1,TRBV5-1,TRBD2,CASSGTSGYNEQFF,TGCGCCAGCAGCGGGACTAGCGGATACAATGAGCAGTTCTTC
.,TRBJ2-2,TRBV2,.,CASRRETGELFF,TGTGCCAGCAGAAGGGAGACCGGGGAGCTGTTTTTT
few,TRBJ2-7,TRBV24-1,TRBD1,CATSDLGQGQQYF,TGTGCCACCAGTGATTTGGGACAGGGACAGCAGTACTTC
.,TRBJ1-4,TRBV30,.,CAWSAQTGFNEKLFF,TGTGCCTGGAGTGCCCAGACAGGCTTCAATGAAAAACTGTTTTTT
.,TRBJ1-6,TRBV30,.,CAWSSTVYNSPLHF,TGTGCCTGGAGTTCTACGGTCTACAATTCACCCCTCCACTTT
once,TRBJ2-1,TRBV6-5,TRBD1,CASSYPPQGNEQFF,TGTGCCAGCAGTTACCCCCCACAGGGGAATGAGCAGTTCTTC
.,TRBJ1-5,TRBV18,.,CASSPQSGTGNQPQHF,TGTGCCAGCTCACCACAATCAGGTACGGGCAATCAGCCCCAGCATTTT
.,TRBJ2-6,TRBV6-4,.,CASGESQYGANVLTF,TGTGCCAGCGGGGAGTCCCAGTACGGGGCCAACGTCCTGACTTTC
few,TRBJ2-1,TRBV18,TRBD2,CASTPGLALHNEQFF,TGTGCCAGCACTCCCGGACTAGCTTTGCACAATGAGCAGTTCTTC
once,TRBJ2-2,TRBV7-2,.,CASSFRLANTGELFF,TGTGCCAGCAGCTTTAGGCTAGCTAACACCGGGGAGCTGTTTTTT
.,TRBJ1-2,TRBV6-2/TRBV6-3,TRBD1,CASSPQGRNGYTF,TGTGCCAGCAGTCCACAGGGGAGGAATGGCTACACCTTC
.,TRBJ2-7,TRBV30,TRBD2,CAWSAGGGSYEQYF,TGTGCCTGGAGTGCCGGGGGGGGATCCTACGAGCAGTACTTC
.,TRBJ2-1,TRBV5-1,TRBD1,CASSETGQGYNEQFF,TGCGCCAGCAGCGAGACGGGACAGGGCTACAATGAGCAGTTCTTC
once,TRBJ2-3,TRBV27,TRBD2,CASNRLAGGGADTQYF,TGTGCCAGCAATCGACTAGCGGGAGGTGGTGCAGATACGCAGTATTTT
.,TRBJ2-5,TRBV7-8,TRBD2,CASSPGTSLTSVQETQYF,TGTGCCAGCAGCCCCGGGACCTCATTGACTAGCGTGCAAGAGACCCAGTACTTC
.,TRBJ2-5,TRBV13,TRBD2,CASSLGGLAGGPGETQYF,TGTGCCAGCAGCTTAGGTGGATTAGCGGGAGGGCCGGGAGAGACCCAGTACTTC
.,TRBJ2-7,TRBV5-1,TRBD1,CASSLGGQLSYEQYF,TGCGCCAGCAGCTTGGGGGGACAGCTCTCCTACGAGCAGTACTTC
.,TRBJ2-1,TRBV5-4,.,CASSAGGTFSSYNEQFF,TGTGCCAGCAGCGCCGGTGGGACTTTTAGCTCCTACAATGAGCAGTTCTTC
once,TRBJ1-2,TRBV2,TRBD1,CASKVAGGYYGYTF,TGTGCCAGCAAGGTGGCAGGGGGCTACTATGGCTACACCTTC
few,TRBJ1-2,TRBV6-2/TRBV6-3,.,CASSSPDGGTYGYTF,TGTGCCAGCAGTTCCCCCGATGGAGGGACCTATGGCTACACCTTC
.,TRBJ1-6,TRBV5-4,.,CASSLVETATNSPLHF,TGTGCCAGCAGCTTGGTGGAGACAGCGACAAATTCACCCCTCCACTTT
once,TRBJ2-7,TRBV3-1/TRBV3-2,TRBD1,CASSHDRGIEQYF,TGTGCCAGCAGCCACGACAGGGGGATCGAGCAGTACTTC
.,TRBJ1-2,TRBV18,TRBD1,CASSPRTGSSGSDYGYTF,TGTGCCAGCTCACCAAGGACAGGGAGCTCGGGGTCGGACTATGGCTACACCTTC
.,TRBJ2-1,TRBV13,.,CASSIVPPHGMRNEQFF,TGTGCCAGCAGCATTGTGCCCCCTCACGGAATGAGGAATGAGCAGTTCTTC
.,TRBJ2-5,TRBV19,TRBD2,CASSASGSGETQYF,TGTGCCAGTAGCGCGAGCGGGAGCGGAGAGACCCAGTACTTC
.,TRBJ2-1,TRBV10-2,TRBD2,CASYGTSGHEQFF,TGCGCCAGCTACGGGACTAGCGGCCATGAGCAGTTCTTC